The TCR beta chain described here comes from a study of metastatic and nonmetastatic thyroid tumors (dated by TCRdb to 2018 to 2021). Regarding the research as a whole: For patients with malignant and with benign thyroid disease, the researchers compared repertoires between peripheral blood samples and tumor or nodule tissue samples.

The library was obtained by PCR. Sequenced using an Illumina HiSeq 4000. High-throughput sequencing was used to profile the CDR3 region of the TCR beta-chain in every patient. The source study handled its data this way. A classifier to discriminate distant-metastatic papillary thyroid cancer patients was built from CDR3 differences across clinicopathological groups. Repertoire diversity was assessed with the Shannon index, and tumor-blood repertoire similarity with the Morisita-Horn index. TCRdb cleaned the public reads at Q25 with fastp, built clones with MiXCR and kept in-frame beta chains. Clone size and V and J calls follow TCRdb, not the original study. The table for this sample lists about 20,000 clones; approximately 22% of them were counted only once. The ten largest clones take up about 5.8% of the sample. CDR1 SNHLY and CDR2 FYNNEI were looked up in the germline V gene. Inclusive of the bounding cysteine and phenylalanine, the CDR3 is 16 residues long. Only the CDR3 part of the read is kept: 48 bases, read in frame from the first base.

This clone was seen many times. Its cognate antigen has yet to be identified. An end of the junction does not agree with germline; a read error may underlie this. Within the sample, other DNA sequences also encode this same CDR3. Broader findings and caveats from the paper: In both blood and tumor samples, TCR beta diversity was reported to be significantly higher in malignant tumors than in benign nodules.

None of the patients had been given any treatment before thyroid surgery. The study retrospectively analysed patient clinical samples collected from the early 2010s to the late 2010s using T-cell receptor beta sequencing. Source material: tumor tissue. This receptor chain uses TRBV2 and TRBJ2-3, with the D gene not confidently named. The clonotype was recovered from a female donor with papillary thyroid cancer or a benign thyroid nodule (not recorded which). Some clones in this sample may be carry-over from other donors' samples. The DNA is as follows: TGTGCCAGCAGTGAAGGCACGGGTTTCAGCACGGATACGCAGTATTTT. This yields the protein CASSEGTGFSTDTQYF. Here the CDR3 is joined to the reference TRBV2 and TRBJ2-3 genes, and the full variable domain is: EPEVTQTPSHQVTQMGQEVILRCVPISNHLYFYWYRQILGQKVEFLVSFYNNEISEKSEIFDDQFSVERPDGSNFTLKIRSTKLEDSAMYFCASSEGTGFSTDTQYFGPGTRLTVL.